The present T cell receptor (beta chain) was sequenced within a study of blood T cell repertoires in COVID-19. The CDR3 length is 14 residues. CDR1 and CDR2 (germline): MGHDK, SYGVNS. Trimming cost V 1 base and J 4 bases, with 11 bases left between them. Generated by immunoSEQ multiplex PCR, the TCRdb table keeps only in-frame clones and is missing some. The sample has under 250,000 clones, about four fifths seen once. This TCR came from a man aged 35 to 55 with active or convalescent COVID-19. The specimen sequenced was peripheral blood. The chain carries TRBV25-1 and TRBJ2-7, with D perhaps matching TRBD1 (6 bases). The chain's CDR3 is CASSEFQGPYEQYF. The CDR3 DNA follows: TGTGCCAGCAGTGAATTCCAGGGGCCGTACGAGCAGTACTTC.